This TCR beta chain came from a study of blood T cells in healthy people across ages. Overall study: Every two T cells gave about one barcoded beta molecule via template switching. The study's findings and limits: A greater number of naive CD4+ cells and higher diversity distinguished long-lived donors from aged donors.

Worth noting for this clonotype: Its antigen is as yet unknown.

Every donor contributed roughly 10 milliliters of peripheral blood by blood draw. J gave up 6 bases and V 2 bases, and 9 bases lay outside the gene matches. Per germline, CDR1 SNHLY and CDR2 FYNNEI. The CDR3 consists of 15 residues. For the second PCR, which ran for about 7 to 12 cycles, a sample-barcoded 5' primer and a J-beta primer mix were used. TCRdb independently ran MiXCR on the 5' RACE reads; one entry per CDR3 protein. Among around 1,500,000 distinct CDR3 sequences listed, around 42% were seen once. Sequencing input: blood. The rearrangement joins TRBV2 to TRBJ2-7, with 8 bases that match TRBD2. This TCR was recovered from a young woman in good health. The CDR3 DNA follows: TGTGCCAGCAGTGAAAACGCTAGCGGGCAATCCGAGCAGTACTTC. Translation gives CASSENASGQSEQYF.